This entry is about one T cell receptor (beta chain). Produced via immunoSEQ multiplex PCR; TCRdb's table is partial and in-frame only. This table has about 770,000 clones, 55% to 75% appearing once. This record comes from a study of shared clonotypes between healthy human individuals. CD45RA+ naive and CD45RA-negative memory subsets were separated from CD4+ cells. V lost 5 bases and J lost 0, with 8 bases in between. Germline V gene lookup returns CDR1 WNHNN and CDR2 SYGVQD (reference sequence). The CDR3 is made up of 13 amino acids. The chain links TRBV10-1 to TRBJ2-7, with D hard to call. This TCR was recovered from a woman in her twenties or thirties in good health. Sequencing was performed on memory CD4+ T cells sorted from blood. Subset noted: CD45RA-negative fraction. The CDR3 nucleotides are TGCGCCAGCAGTCTGGTCGGCTCCTACGAGCAGTACTTC. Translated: CASSLVGSYEQYF.